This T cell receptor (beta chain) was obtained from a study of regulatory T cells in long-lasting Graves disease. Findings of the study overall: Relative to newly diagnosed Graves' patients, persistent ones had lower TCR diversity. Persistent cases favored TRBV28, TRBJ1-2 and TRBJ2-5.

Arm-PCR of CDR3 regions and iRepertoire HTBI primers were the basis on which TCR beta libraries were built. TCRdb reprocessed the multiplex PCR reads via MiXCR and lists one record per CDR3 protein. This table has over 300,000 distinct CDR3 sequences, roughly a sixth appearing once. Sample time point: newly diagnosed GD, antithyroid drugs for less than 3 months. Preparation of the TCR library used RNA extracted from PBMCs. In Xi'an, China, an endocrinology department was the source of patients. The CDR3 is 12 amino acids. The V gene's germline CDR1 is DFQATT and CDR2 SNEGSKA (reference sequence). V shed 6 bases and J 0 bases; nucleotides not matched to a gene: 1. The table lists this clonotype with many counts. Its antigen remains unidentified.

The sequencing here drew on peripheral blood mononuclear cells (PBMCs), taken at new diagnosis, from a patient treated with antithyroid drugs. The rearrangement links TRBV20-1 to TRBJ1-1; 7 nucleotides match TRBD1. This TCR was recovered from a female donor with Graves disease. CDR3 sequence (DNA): TGCAGTGCGACAGGGATGAACACTGAAGCTTTCTTT. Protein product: CSATGMNTEAFF.